The following is a T cell receptor (beta chain) sequence with its context. This clonotype has ten or more counts. Its antigen is currently not known. The input lacks base qualities; no much larger clone sits a single base away. Preparation of the library involved PCR. The data were produced on an Illumina HiSeq 2500. Molecular barcoding was employed in the preparation of TCR libraries, with unique molecular identifiers being used to normalize TCRbeta repertoire quantification. TCRdb handled the public reads itself, with Q25 trimming in fastp and clone calling in MiXCR, and kept productive beta chains. For every CDR3 protein sequence, its rows merge into one entry that carries the most common genes and DNA. Present in this sample are 450,000 to 600,000 distinct CDR3 sequences, roughly 13% of which were seen just once. The top ten constitute 2.2% of the sample. The sample is drawn from a study of T-cell reconstitution after alpha-beta-depleted transplantation in children (TCRdb year 2016). General notes on the study: The study quantitatively tracked T-cell immune reconstitution after TCRalphabeta/CD19-depleted allogeneic hematopoietic cell transplantation in children using TCR repertoire profiling. On the study overall, not on this receptor specifically: Hyperexpanded clone frequencies declined over subsequent months; after one year, T-cell counts and TCRbeta diversity were mostly attributed to newly produced T cells. The apparently early alphabetaT-cell count recovery about two months after transplant was reportedly dependent on only several hundred rapidly expanded clones derived from non-depleted graft cells. The high TCRbeta diversity at day 60 in some patients was ascribed to recipient T cells and intrathymic progenitors that had survived conditioning.

The CDR3 sequence holds 14 residues, the cysteine and phenylalanine included. Just the 42-base CDR3 DNA is kept, in frame starting at base 1. Ends trimmed: V by 6 bases, J by 4 bases; bases unmatched to a gene: 9. The treatment or condition label on this specimen signifies: allogeneic hematopoietic cell transplantation with graft depleted of TCRalphabeta T cells and CD19 B cells. The children who served as transplant recipients had been given grafts of TCRalphabeta/CD19-depleted allogeneic hematopoietic cells. The receptor's source is a male patient aged 10 to 17 who had a stem cell transplant for acute myeloid leukemia, so the T cells may come from the graft donor. The sequences come from PBMCs, mostly from graft donor cells, collected 360 days after TCRalphabeta/CD19-depleted stem cell transplant. The V and J segments used are TRBV12-3 or TRBV12-4 and TRBJ2-7, and 7 junction bases match TRBD1. The CDR3 here reads CASSLAGTEYEQYF. The sequenced DNA is TGTGCCAGCAGCCTAGCCGGGACAGAATACGAGCAGTACTTC.